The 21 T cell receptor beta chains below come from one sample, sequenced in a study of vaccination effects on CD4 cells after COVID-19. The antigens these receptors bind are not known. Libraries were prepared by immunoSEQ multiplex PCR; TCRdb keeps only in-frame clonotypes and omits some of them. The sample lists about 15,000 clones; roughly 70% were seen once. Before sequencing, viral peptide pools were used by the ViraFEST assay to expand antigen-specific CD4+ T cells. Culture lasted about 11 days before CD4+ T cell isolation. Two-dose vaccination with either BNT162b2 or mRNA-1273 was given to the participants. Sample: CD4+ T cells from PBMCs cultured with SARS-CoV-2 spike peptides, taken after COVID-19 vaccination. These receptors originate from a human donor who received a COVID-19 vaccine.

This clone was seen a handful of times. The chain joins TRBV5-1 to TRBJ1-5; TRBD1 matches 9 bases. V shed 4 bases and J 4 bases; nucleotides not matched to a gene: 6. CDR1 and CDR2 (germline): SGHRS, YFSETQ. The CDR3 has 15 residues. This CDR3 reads CASSETGGKNQPQHF. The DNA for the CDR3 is TGCGCCAGCAGCGAAACAGGGGGCAAGAATCAGCCCCAGCATTTT.

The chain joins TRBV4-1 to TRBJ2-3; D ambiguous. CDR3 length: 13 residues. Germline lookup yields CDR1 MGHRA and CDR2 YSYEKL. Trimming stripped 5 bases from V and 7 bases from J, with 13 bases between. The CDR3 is CASSEGPLYTQYF. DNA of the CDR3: TGCGCCAGCAGCGAAGGACCTCTCTATACGCAGTATTTT.

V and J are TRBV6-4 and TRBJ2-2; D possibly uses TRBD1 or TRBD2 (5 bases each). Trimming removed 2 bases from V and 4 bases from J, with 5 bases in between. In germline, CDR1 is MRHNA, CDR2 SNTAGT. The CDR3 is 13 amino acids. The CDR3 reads CASSDGGTGELFF. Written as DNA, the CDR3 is TGTGCCAGCAGTGACGGGGGCACCGGGGAGCTGTTTTTT.

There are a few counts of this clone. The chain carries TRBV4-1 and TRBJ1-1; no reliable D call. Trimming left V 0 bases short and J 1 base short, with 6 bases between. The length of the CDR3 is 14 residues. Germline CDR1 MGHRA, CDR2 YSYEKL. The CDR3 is CASSQDRWNTEAFF. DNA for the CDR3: TGCGCCAGCAGCCAAGACAGGTGGAACACTGAAGCTTTCTTT.

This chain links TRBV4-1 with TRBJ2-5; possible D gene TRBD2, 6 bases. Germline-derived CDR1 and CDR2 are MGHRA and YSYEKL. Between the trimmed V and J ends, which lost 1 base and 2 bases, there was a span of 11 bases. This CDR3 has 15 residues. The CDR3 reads CASSQGGVSQETQYF. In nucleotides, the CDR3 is TGCGCCAGCAGCCAAGGCGGGGTCTCGCAAGAGACCCAGTACTTC.

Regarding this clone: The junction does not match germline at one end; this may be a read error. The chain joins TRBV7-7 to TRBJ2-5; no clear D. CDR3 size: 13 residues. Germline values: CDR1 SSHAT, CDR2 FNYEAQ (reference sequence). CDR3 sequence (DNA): TGTGCTAGCAGCTTAGGGCCCCAAGAGACCCAGTACTTC. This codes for CASSLGPQETQYF.

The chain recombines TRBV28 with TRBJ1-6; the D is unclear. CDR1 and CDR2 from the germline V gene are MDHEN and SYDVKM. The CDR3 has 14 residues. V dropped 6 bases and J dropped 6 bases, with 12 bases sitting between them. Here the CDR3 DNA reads TGTGCCAGCAGCCACGGACTGTTTAATTCACCCCTCCACTTT. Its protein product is CASSHGLFNSPLHF.

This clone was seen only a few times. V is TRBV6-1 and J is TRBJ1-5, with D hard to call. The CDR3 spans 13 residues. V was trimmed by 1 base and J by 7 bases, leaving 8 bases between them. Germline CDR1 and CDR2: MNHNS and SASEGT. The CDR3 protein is CASSEESRQPQHF. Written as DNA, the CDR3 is TGTGCCAGCAGTGAAGAGAGCAGGCAGCCCCAGCATTTT.

CDR3 coding DNA: TGTGCCAGTAGTCCGACCGTTTCGGGGTTCCCCTATGGCTACACCTTC. Protein product: CASSPTVSGFPYGYTF. This chain joins TRBV19 and TRBJ1-2; D gene uncertain. The germline V and J ends were trimmed by 5 bases and 4 bases, with 20 bases remaining between them. Germline CDR1 LNHDA, CDR2 SQIVND (reference sequence). The CDR3 runs to 16 residues.

CDR3 coding DNA: TGTGCCAGCAGTTTCGCGGGAGGTCCCTACGAGCAGTACTTC. Translating it yields CASSFAGGPYEQYF. This chain connects TRBV28 to TRBJ2-7; the match to TRBD2 covers 8 bases. The CDR3 consists of 14 residues. Germline CDR1 MDHEN, CDR2 SYDVKM. Trimming took 3 bases from V and 2 from J; bases not matched to a gene: 3.

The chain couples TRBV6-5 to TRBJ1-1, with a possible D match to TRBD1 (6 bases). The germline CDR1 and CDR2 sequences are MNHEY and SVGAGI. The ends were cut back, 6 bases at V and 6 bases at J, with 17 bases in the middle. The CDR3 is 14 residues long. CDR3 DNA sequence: TGTGCCAGCAGGCTTCAGGGGTTGGAGGCTGAAGCTTTCTTT. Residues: CASRLQGLEAEAFF.

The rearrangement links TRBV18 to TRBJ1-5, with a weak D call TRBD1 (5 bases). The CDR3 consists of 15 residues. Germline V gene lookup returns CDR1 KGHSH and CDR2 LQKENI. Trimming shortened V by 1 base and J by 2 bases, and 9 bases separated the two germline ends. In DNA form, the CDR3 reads TGTGCCAGCTCACCACAGGGGATCGGCAATCAGCCCCAGCATTTT. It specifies CASSPQGIGNQPQHF.

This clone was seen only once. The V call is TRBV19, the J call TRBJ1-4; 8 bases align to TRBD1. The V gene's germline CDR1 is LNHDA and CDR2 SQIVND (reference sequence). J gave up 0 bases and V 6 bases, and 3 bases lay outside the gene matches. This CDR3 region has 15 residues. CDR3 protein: CASSVGQATNEKLFF. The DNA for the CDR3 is TGTGCCAGTAGCGTGGGACAGGCAACTAATGAAAAACTGTTTTTT.

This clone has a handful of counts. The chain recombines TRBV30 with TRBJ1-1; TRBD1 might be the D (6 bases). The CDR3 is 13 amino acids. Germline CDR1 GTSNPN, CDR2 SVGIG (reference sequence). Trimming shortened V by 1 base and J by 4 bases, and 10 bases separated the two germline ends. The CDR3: CAWSEAGATEAFF. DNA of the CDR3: TGTGCCTGGAGTGAGGCGGGGGCCACTGAAGCTTTCTTT.

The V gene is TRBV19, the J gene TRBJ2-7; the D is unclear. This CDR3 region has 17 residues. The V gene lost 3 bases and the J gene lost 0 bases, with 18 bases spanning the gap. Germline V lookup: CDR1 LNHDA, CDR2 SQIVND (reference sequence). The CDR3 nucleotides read TGTGCCAGTAGTATCGGGCTTACCTGGATCCTCTCCTACGAGCAGTACTTC. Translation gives CASSIGLTWILSYEQYF.

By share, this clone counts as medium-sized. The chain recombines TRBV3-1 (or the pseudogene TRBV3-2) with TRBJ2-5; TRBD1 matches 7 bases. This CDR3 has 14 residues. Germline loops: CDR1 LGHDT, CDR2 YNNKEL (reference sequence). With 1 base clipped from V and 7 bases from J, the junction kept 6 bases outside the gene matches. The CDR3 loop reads CASSQGGQLLTQYF. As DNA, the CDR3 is TGTGCCAGCAGCCAAGGGGGACAGCTTCTGACCCAGTACTTC.

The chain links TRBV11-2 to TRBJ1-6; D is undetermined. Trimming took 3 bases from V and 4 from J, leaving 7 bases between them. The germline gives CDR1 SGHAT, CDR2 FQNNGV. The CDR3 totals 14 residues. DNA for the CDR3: TGTGCCAGCAGCTTTCTGGATTATAATTCACCCCTCCACTTT. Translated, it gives CASSFLDYNSPLHF.

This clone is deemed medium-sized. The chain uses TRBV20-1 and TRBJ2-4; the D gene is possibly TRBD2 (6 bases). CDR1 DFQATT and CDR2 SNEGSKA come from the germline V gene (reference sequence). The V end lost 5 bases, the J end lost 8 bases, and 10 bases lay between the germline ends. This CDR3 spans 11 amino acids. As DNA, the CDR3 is TGCAGTGCTCCCGGGGGTTACATTCAGTACTTC. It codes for CSAPGGYIQYF.

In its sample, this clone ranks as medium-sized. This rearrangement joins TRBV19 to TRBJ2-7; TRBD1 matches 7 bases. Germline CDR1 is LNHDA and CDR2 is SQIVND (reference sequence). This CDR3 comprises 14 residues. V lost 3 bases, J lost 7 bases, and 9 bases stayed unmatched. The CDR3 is CASSIVWARGEQYF. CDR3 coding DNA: TGTGCCAGTAGTATTGTCTGGGCCAGGGGGGAGCAGTACTTC.

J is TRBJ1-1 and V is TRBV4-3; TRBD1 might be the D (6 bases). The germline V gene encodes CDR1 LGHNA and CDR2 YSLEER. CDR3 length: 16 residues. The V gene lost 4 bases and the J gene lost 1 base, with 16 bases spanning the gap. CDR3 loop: CASSLGGAGANTEAFF. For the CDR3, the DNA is TGCGCCAGCAGCCTTGGAGGCGCAGGGGCGAACACTGAAGCTTTCTTT.

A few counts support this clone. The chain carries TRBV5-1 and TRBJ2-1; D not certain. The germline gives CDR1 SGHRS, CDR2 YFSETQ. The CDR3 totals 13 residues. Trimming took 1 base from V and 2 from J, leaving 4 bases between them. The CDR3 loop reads CASSLTTYNEQFF. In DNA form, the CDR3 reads TGCGCCAGCAGCTTGACAACCTACAATGAGCAGTTCTTC. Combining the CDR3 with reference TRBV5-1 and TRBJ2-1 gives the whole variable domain KAGVTQTPRYLIKTRGQQVTLSCSPISGHRSVSWYQQTPGQGLQFLFEYFSETQRNKGNFPGRFSGRQFSNSRSEMNVSTLELGDSALYLCASSLTTYNEQFFGPGTRLTVL.